These T cell receptor beta chains were read from a single sample in a study of blood T cell repertoires in COVID-19. Generated by immunoSEQ multiplex PCR, the TCRdb table keeps only in-frame clones and is missing some. The table lists about 140,000 clones, 84% of them singletons, with 3% to 3.5% in the top ten. The sample comprised PBMCs or T cells enriched from blood (not recorded which). These receptors originate from a woman aged 45-65 years with acute COVID-19. Each CDR3 is given with its conserved first and last residue. The order of the fields is CDR3 DNA, CDR3 protein, D gene, J gene, V gene, clone size. D genes are given only for firm matches. Clone size is shown for a subset of rows, as once, few, many or a class of expanded clone.

CDR3nt: TGTGCCAGCAGCCAAGGGGGGCCAGATACGCAGTATTTT
CDR3aa: CASSQGGPDTQYF
d_gene: -
j_gene: TRBJ2-3
v_gene: TRBV4-2
abundance: -

CDR3nt: TGTGCCTGGACTAGCGGGCCGAAGCAGTTCTTC
CDR3aa: CAWTSGPKQFF
d_gene: TRBD2
j_gene: TRBJ2-1
v_gene: TRBV30
abundance: few

CDR3nt: TGTGCCAGCAGCCCCCGGACAGGGAAAGGTGGGAACAATGAGCAGTTCTTC
CDR3aa: CASSPRTGKGGNNEQFF
d_gene: TRBD1
j_gene: TRBJ2-1
v_gene: TRBV11-3
abundance: -

CDR3nt: TGTGCCAGCAGCCCGCGGACAGGGTGGGTCAGCTATGGCTACACCTTC
CDR3aa: CASSPRTGWVSYGYTF
d_gene: TRBD1
j_gene: TRBJ1-2
v_gene: TRBV9
abundance: -

CDR3nt: TGTGCCAGCAGCCCCGGGACTAGCGGAAACAATGAGCAGTTCTTC
CDR3aa: CASSPGTSGNNEQFF
d_gene: TRBD2
j_gene: TRBJ2-1
v_gene: TRBV7-9
abundance: -

CDR3nt: TGTGCCAGCAGTCAAGACAGGGCTCAAGCTTTCTTT
CDR3aa: CASSQDRAQAFF
d_gene: TRBD1
j_gene: TRBJ1-1
v_gene: TRBV4-2
abundance: -

CDR3nt: TGTGCCAGCAGCAAAGCCCCACCCTTGACTAGCGGGAGAACCAAAAACATTCAGTACTTC
CDR3aa: CASSKAPPLTSGRTKNIQYF
d_gene: -
j_gene: TRBJ2-4
v_gene: TRBV21-1
abundance: -

CDR3nt: TGTGCCAGCAGCCAAGATGGCTTTAATAGCGGGAGTGTCTTC
CDR3aa: CASSQDGFNSGSVF
d_gene: TRBD2
j_gene: TRBJ2-1
v_gene: TRBV3-1/TRBV3-2
abundance: -

CDR3nt: TGCAGCGTTGAAGACAGGGAGGTTTATGGCTACACCTTC
CDR3aa: CSVEDREVYGYTF
d_gene: -
j_gene: TRBJ1-2
v_gene: TRBV29-1
abundance: once

CDR3nt: TGTGCCAGCAGTTTTGACAGATCCTACGAGCAGTACTTC
CDR3aa: CASSFDRSYEQYF
d_gene: -
j_gene: TRBJ2-7
v_gene: TRBV27
abundance: -

CDR3nt: TGTGCCTGGTCCGCCCACAGGGATCATTCACCCCTCCACTTT
CDR3aa: CAWSAHRDHSPLHF
d_gene: -
j_gene: TRBJ1-6
v_gene: TRBV30
abundance: -

CDR3nt: TGCGCCAGCAGCCGAGGGACAGGGAGTGGATCGACTGAAGCTTTCTTT
CDR3aa: CASSRGTGSGSTEAFF
d_gene: TRBD1
j_gene: TRBJ1-1
v_gene: TRBV4-3
abundance: -

CDR3nt: TGTGCCAGTAGTCGCTCCCGAGATCTGAACACTGAAGCTTTCTTT
CDR3aa: CASSRSRDLNTEAFF
d_gene: -
j_gene: TRBJ1-1
v_gene: TRBV19
abundance: -

CDR3nt: TGTGCCAGCATGGGACAGGGGGCATTACGGCTGTTTTTT
CDR3aa: CASMGQGALRLFF
d_gene: TRBD1
j_gene: TRBJ1-4
v_gene: TRBV28
abundance: -

CDR3nt: TGTGCCAGCAGGGACAGGGGGAATGGCTACACCTTC
CDR3aa: CASRDRGNGYTF
d_gene: TRBD1
j_gene: TRBJ1-2
v_gene: TRBV2
abundance: -

CDR3nt: TGTGCCAGCAGTTGGACTAGCGAAACCTACGAGCAGTACTTC
CDR3aa: CASSWTSETYEQYF
d_gene: TRBD2
j_gene: TRBJ2-7
v_gene: TRBV7-2
abundance: -

CDR3nt: TGTGCCAGCAGACAGTACGAGAATTCACCCCTCCACTTT
CDR3aa: CASRQYENSPLHF
d_gene: -
j_gene: TRBJ1-6
v_gene: TRBV19
abundance: -

CDR3nt: TGCGCCAGCAGTTTCGCCCCAGGGACAGGGGGCGGCGGGGAGCTGTTTTTT
CDR3aa: CASSFAPGTGGGGELFF
d_gene: TRBD1
j_gene: TRBJ2-2
v_gene: TRBV5-1
abundance: -

CDR3nt: TGCAGCGTTTTGAGCGGGAGTACTCGCGAGCAGTACTTC
CDR3aa: CSVLSGSTREQYF
d_gene: TRBD2
j_gene: TRBJ2-7
v_gene: TRBV29-1
abundance: -

CDR3nt: TGTGCCAGCAGCTTAGCCGGGACAGAGGTTAACATTCAGTACTTC
CDR3aa: CASSLAGTEVNIQYF
d_gene: TRBD1
j_gene: TRBJ2-4
v_gene: TRBV7-2
abundance: -

CDR3nt: TGTGCCAGCAAAGAGAGGCCCACAGATACGCAGTATTTT
CDR3aa: CASKERPTDTQYF
d_gene: -
j_gene: TRBJ2-3
v_gene: TRBV7-3
abundance: -